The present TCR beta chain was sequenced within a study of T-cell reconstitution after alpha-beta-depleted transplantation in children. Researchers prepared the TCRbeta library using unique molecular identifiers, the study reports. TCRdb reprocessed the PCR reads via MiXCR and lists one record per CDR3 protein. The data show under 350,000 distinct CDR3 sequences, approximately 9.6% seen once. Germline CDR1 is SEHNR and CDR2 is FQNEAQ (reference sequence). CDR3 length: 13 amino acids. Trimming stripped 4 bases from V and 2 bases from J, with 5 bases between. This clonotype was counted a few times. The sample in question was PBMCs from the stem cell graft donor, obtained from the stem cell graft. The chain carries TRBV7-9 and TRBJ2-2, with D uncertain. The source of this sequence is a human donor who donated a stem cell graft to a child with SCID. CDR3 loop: CASSSYNTGELFF. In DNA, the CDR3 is TGTGCCAGCAGCTCTTACAACACCGGGGAGCTGTTTTTT.